Here is one T cell receptor (beta chain) with its context. Sequencing targeted expressed TCRB transcripts, as all isolated RNA had been reverse transcribed. TCRdb keeps only in-frame clones here, not all; method: immunoSEQ multiplex PCR. The data contain about 470,000 clones, approximately 30% of them seen just once; the ten biggest clones take up more than 0.055%. The data originate from a study of beta chain features in type 1 diabetes. Trimming cost V 4 bases and J 6 bases; bases outside gene matches: 11. Germline CDR1 SGHNT, CDR2 YYREEE (reference sequence). This CDR3 region has 15 residues. Specimen: naive CD4+ T cells from blood. The source of this sequence is a man younger than 30 in good health. V gene TRBV5-4 combines with J gene TRBJ2-3; 7 nucleotides line up with TRBD1. CDR3 residues: CASSTRDSNLDTQYF. As DNA, the CDR3 is TGTGCCAGCAGCACCCGGGACAGTAATTTGGATACGCAGTATTTT.